The entry below gives a single T cell receptor (beta chain) sequence along with its context. CDR1 and CDR2 from the germline V gene are SGHTA and FQGNSA. The CDR3 sequence is 15 residues long. V gave up 3 bases and J gave up 5 bases; unmatched junction bases: 0. The sample belongs to a study of OX40 agonist ivuxolimab in advanced cancers. Generated by immunoSEQ multiplex PCR, the TCRdb table keeps only in-frame clones and is missing some. In the table there are about 40,000 clones, over 75% of which are singletons. This receptor was taken from an adult with an advanced solid tumor such as melanoma, head and neck, liver or kidney cancer. The source was CD4+ or CD8+ T cells sorted from blood, collected in a trial of the OX40 agonist ivuxolimab. The rearrangement links TRBV7-2 to TRBJ2-1; 14 bases are shared with TRBD2. The CDR3 reads CASSLGLAGDNEQFF. CDR3 sequence (DNA): TGTGCCAGCAGCTTGGGACTAGCGGGGGACAATGAGCAGTTCTTC.